This T cell receptor (beta chain) was captured in a study of blood T cells in healthy people across ages. With a J-beta primer mix and a sample-barcoded 5' primer, a second PCR ran about 6 to 11 cycles. TCRdb processed the 5' RACE reads anew with MiXCR; each CDR3 protein has one entry. The sample yields about a million distinct CDR3 sequences, roughly two fifths seen once. The CDR3 is 13 residues long. V lost 6 bases to trimming and J lost 3 bases, with 11 bases between them. From germline, CDR1 is DFQATT and CDR2 SNEGSKA (reference sequence). The V call is TRBV20-1, the J call TRBJ2-2, with D possibly TRBD1 on 6 matching bases. The receptor comes from a man aged 18 to 30 in good health. Sequencing was performed on blood. Here the CDR3 DNA reads TGCAGTGCACAGGGATTGTACACCGGGGAGCTGTTTTTT. This translates into CSAQGLYTGELFF.